Below, one T cell receptor (beta chain) is given with its context. Its antigen remains unknown. The sample is drawn from a study of beta chain features in type 1 diabetes. Isolated RNA was reverse transcribed in full, so expressed TCRB transcripts were sequenced. Clones were sequenced by immunoSEQ multiplex PCR, and TCRdb holds only the in-frame ones, with some missing. The table has approximately 240,000 clones, approximately 16% seen once. Broader study findings: In the patient group, naive, central memory and Treg TCRB repertoires seemed more alike than in the healthy donor group. When Type 1 diabetes patients were examined, their TCRB CDR3s proved moderately but significantly shorter in all four CD4+ subsets.

This CDR3 spans 12 amino acids. Germline values: CDR1 GTSNPN, CDR2 SVGIG (reference sequence). V shed 5 bases, J shed 8 bases, and the junction held 6 bases outside the gene matches. Sample: naive CD4+ T cells from blood. The chain carries TRBV30 and TRBJ2-1; the match to TRBD2 covers 7 bases. This TCR was sampled from a man between 25 and 39 years old with type 1 diabetes. In nucleotides, the CDR3 is TGTGCCTGGCGCGGGGGAGGAGATGAGCAGTTCTTC. Protein product: CAWRGGGDEQFF.